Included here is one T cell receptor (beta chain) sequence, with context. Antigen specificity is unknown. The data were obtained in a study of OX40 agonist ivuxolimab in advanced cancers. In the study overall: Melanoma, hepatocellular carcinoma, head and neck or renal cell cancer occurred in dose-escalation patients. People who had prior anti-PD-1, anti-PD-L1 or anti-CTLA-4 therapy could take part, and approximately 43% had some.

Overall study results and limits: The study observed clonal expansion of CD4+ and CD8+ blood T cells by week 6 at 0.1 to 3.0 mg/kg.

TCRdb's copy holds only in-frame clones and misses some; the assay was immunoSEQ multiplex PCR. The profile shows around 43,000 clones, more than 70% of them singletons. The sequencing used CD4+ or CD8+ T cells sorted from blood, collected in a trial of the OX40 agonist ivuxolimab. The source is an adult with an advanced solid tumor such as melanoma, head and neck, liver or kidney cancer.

The CDR3, as DNA: TGTGCCAGCAAACGGACTAGCGGGAGGGCCTTTACAGATACGCAGTATTTT. Translation: CASKRTSGRAFTDTQYF. The chain carries TRBV7-2 and TRBJ2-3, with 15 bases matching TRBD2. Germline-derived CDR1 and CDR2 are SGHTA and FQGNSA. The ends lost 7 bases at V and 3 bases at J; junction bases unmatched: 8. This CDR3 spans 17 amino acids.